The T cell receptor (beta chain) described here comes from a study of cytomegalovirus exposure and HLA in healthy donors. Findings and caveats of the study: Prior analysis indicated that the majority of TCR beta V segments exhibited productivity approximately 87% or approximately 30% of the time. Versus the approximately 700-donor mean, an Asian-associated ancestry cluster reportedly showed fewer N-insertions in a later analysis. The investigators catalogued 164 TCR beta chains as cytomegalovirus-associated.

Germline V gene data show CDR1 as SNHLY and CDR2 as FYNNEI. The CDR3 extends over 18 amino acids. Trimming cost V 6 bases and J 5 bases; bases outside gene matches: 16. The PCR contained 60 Vbeta and 13 Jbeta primers. Study processing details: As a later analysis found, there were 80 million or so unique TCR beta chains, of which around 9.9 million were shared. Some clones are missing from TCRdb's copy, which holds only in-frame ones; the method was immunoSEQ multiplex PCR. V, J and clone size are taken as reported in that table, and D and trimming were inferred from the DNA itself. The table lists approximately 160,000 clones, around 78% of them singletons, with about 12% in the top ten. As concerns this clone: Its antigen is unidentified.

Specimen: PBMCs. The source is a woman in her fifties or sixties in good health and CMV-seropositive. V usage is TRBV2 and J usage is TRBJ1-6; 7 nucleotides agree with TRBD1. The CDR3 DNA sequence: TGTGCCAGCAGCCTGCCCTTGACAGGGTCCTTCGATAATTCACCCCTCCACTTT. Residues: CASSLPLTGSFDNSPLHF.